The 32 T cell receptor beta chains below all came from one sample that was sequenced in a study of T cells in Graves' hyperthyroidism and ophthalmopathy (dated by TCRdb to between 2018 and 2020). The method was multiplex PCR. The sequencing machine was an Illumina HiSeq 2000. TCR beta CDR3 regions were amplified from RNA transcripts. A first-round RT-PCR of the TCR CDR3 used the HTBI primer set with the Qiagen OneStep RT-PCR kit. TCRdb trimmed the raw reads at Q25, called clones with MiXCR and kept productive beta chains. CDR3 protein duplicates are merged, each entry listing the most common genes and DNA. The sample data list 350,000 or so distinct CDR3 sequences, and about 21% of these were observed just once. The top ten clonotypes cover 50% to 65% of the sample. What was sequenced was blood. The receptors stem from a woman in her forties or fifties with Graves' hyperthyroidism.

The sample holds a few counts of this clonotype. The chain uses TRBV6-6 and TRBJ1-5; TRBD1 is a possible D gene (5 bases). With 2 bases removed from V and 1 base from J, the gap between germline ends came to 12 bases. CDR1 is MNHNY, CDR2 SVGAGI, per germline (reference sequence). This CDR3 comprises 16 residues. This chain's CDR3 is CASSYEGQMSNQPQHF. DNA of the CDR3: TGTGCCAGCAGTTACGAGGGGCAGATGAGCAATCAGCCCCAGCATTTT.

This chain joins TRBV5-5 and TRBJ2-7; 14 bases fit TRBD2. V dropped 3 bases and J dropped 3; count of bases not matched to a gene: 5. This CDR3 comprises 16 residues. Germline V gene sequence: CDR1 SGHKS, CDR2 YYEKEE (reference sequence). The CDR3 DNA reads TGTGCCAGCAGCTCCGGGACTAGCGGGAGTTTCTACGAGCAGTACTTC. This encodes CASSSGTSGSFYEQYF. Drawing the rest from reference TRBV5-5 and TRBJ2-7, the complete variable domain is DAGVTQSPTHLIKTRGQQVTLRCSPISGHKSVSWYQQVLGQGPQFIFQYYEKEERGRGNFPDRFSARQFPNYSSELNVNALLLGDSALYLCASSSGTSGSFYEQYFGPGTRLTVT.

This clonotype was seen only a few times. V is TRBV6-1 and J is TRBJ1-5; D remains unclear. With 3 bases removed from V and 0 bases from J, the gap between germline ends came to 9 bases. The germline CDR1 and CDR2 sequences are MNHNS and SASEGT. The CDR3 has 15 residues. DNA of the CDR3: TGTGCCAGCAGTGAGAAGACGGTTAGCAATCAGCCCCAGCATTTT. Residues: CASSEKTVSNQPQHF.

This clonotype came up a few times. The chain is built from TRBV28 and TRBJ1-5, with 8 bases identical to TRBD1. J gave up 6 bases and V 5 bases, and 6 bases lay outside the gene matches. Germline CDR1 MDHEN, CDR2 SYDVKM. CDR3 length: 14 residues. This CDR3 is CASSAYRGSQPQHF. The CDR3 nucleotides are TGTGCCAGCAGTGCCTACAGGGGGAGTCAGCCCCAGCATTTT.

This chain uses TRBV20-1 with TRBJ1-5, with 8 bases that match TRBD1. The junction had 9 bases not matched to a gene; V was cut back by 0 bases and J by 5 bases. Germline CDR1 reads DFQATT; CDR2 reads SNEGSKA (reference sequence). The CDR3 loop spans 16 amino acids. The CDR3 spells CSAREGGQAVYQPQHF. The CDR3 coding sequence is TGCAGTGCTAGAGAAGGGGGACAGGCGGTTTATCAGCCCCAGCATTTT.

This clonotype was counted many times. J is TRBJ1-1 and V is TRBV18; TRBD1 agrees at 8 bases. V was clipped by 1 base and J by 1 base; unmatched bases: 5. There are 16 residues in the CDR3. CDR1 KGHSH and CDR2 LQKENI come from the germline V gene. The CDR3 region is CASSPRRGQENTEAFF. The CDR3 coding sequence is TGTGCCAGCTCACCACGCCGGGGACAGGAGAACACTGAAGCTTTCTTT. The whole variable domain, filled in from reference TRBV18 and TRBJ1-1, reads NAGVMQNPRHLVRRRGQEARLRCSPMKGHSHVYWYRQLPEEGLKFMVYLQKENIIDESGMPKERFSAEFPKEGPSILRIQQVVRGDSAAYFCASSPRRGQENTEAFFGQGTRLTVV.

This clonotype was picked up many times. The rearrangement links TRBV2 to TRBJ1-2; D is uncertain. Per the germline V gene, CDR1 is SNHLY and CDR2 is FYNNEI. The CDR3 extends over 11 amino acids. V lost 7 bases, J lost 8 bases, and 11 bases lay in between. This CDR3 reads CASTGIEGYTF. In nucleotides, the CDR3 is TGTGCCAGCACGGGGATTGAAGGCTACACCTTC.

This clonotype was observed many times. This chain joins TRBV5-5 and TRBJ2-1; TRBD2 matches 14 bases. This CDR3 region has 15 residues. CDR1 is SGHKS, CDR2 YYEKEE, per germline (reference sequence). J was trimmed by 9 bases and V by 3 bases; bases with no gene match: 5. The CDR3 region has the DNA TGTGCCAGCAGCTGGGGACTAGCGGGAGACGGTGAGCAGTTCTTC. It specifies CASSWGLAGDGEQFF.

The V call is TRBV29-1, the J call TRBJ2-2, with a tentative D call TRBD1 (5 bases). Germline assignment: CDR1 SQVTM and CDR2 ANQGSEA. This CDR3 is 13 amino acids long. V lost 4 bases and J 6 bases, leaving 12 bases between the germline ends. CDR3 coding DNA: TGCAGCGTTGGTGAAGGGGTGGCCGGGGAGCTGTTTTTT. This translates into CSVGEGVAGELFF.

This clonotype has at least ten counts. The rearrangement links TRBV27 to TRBJ1-5, with D tentatively TRBD1 (5 bases). Germline assignment: CDR1 MNHEY and CDR2 SMNVEV (reference sequence). The CDR3 contains 15 residues. The ends were cut back, 2 bases at V and 7 bases at J, with 15 bases in the middle. This chain's CDR3 is CASSLQGGSGQPQHF. The CDR3 DNA reads TGTGCCAGCAGTTTACAAGGCGGCTCAGGGCAGCCCCAGCATTTT.

A few counts support this clonotype. The chain's CDR3 is CSVYRGTGNTIYF. The DNA for the CDR3 is TGCAGCGTTTACAGGGGGACGGGAAACACCATATATTTT. J is TRBJ1-3 and V is TRBV29-1; 8 nucleotides line up with TRBD1. Germline-derived CDR1 and CDR2 are SQVTM and ANQGSEA. Unmatched junction bases numbered 4, after V lost 5 bases and J lost 4 bases. This CDR3 has 13 residues.

CDR3 sequence (DNA): TGTGCCAGCGAAAGGGACAGCCAGACAAGACCTGAAGCTTTCTTT. Translated, it gives CASERDSQTRPEAFF. J is TRBJ1-1 and V is TRBV7-9; 7 bases fit TRBD1. V lost 8 bases and J lost 6; bases outside the gene matches: 15. CDR3 size: 15 residues. Per the germline V gene, CDR1 is SEHNR and CDR2 is FQNEAQ (reference sequence). Supplemented by reference TRBV7-9 and TRBJ1-1, the full variable domain reads DTGVSQNPRHKITKRGQNVTFRCDPISEHNRLYWYRQTLGQGPEFLTYFQNEAQLEKSRLLSDRFSAERPKGSFSTLEIQRTEQGDSAMYLCASERDSQTRPEAFFGQGTRLTVV.

This clonotype was seen ten or more times. Written as DNA, the CDR3 is TGTGCCAGCAGGGTCCACGGGGCGGGGGCCAACGTCCTGACTTTC. Its translation is CASRVHGAGANVLTF. The V call is TRBV6-1, the J call TRBJ2-6; D is perhaps TRBD1 or TRBD2 (5 bases each). This CDR3 is 15 amino acids long. The V end lost 6 bases, the J end lost 4 bases, and 13 bases lay between the germline ends. Germline-derived CDR1 and CDR2 are MNHNS and SASEGT.

The V and J genes are TRBV7-2 and TRBJ2-7, with a possible D match to TRBD2 (6 bases). The CDR3 is 14 residues long. CDR1 and CDR2 from the germline V gene are SGHTA and FQGNSA. Between the trimmed V and J ends, which lost 5 bases and 4 bases, there was a span of 15 bases. The CDR3 sequence is CASSVGTRVYEQYF. In DNA, the CDR3 is TGTGCCAGCAGCGTAGGGACTCGGGTATACGAGCAGTACTTC.

The V and J genes are TRBV27 and TRBJ2-4; 11 positions match TRBD2. CDR3 length equals 18 residues. Trimming at V came to 5 bases and at J to 6 bases, leaving 15 bases not matched to a gene. Germline CDR1 and CDR2: MNHEY and SMNVEV (reference sequence). The CDR3 bases are TGTGCCAGCAGTACACTCCTAGCGGGAGGAGTAGTTACAAACATTCAGTACTTC. This encodes CASSTLLAGGVVTNIQYF.

This clonotype was seen ten or more times. This chain connects TRBV5-6 to TRBJ1-5; D is undetermined. The CDR3 spans 14 residues. Germline V gene lookup returns CDR1 SGHDT and CDR2 YYEEEE. Trimming shortened V by 0 bases and J by 3 bases, and 7 bases separated the two germline ends. The CDR3, as DNA: TGTGCCAGCAGCTTGGTTAGTGACAATCAGCCCCAGCATTTT. Encoded protein: CASSLVSDNQPQHF.

This clonotype came up many times. V usage is TRBV5-1 and J usage is TRBJ2-5; D gene ambiguous. This CDR3 has 14 amino acids. V was trimmed by 4 bases and J by 4 bases, leaving 14 bases between them. From germline, CDR1 is SGHRS and CDR2 YFSETQ. The CDR3 region is CASSSRSRRETQYF. CDR3 nucleotide sequence: TGCGCCAGCAGCAGCCGAAGTAGGAGAGAGACCCAGTACTTC. The full variable domain, rest sourced from reference TRBV5-1 and TRBJ2-5, is KAGVTQTPRYLIKTRGQQVTLSCSPISGHRSVSWYQQTPGQGLQFLFEYFSETQRNKGNFPGRFSGRQFSNSRSEMNVSTLELGDSALYLCASSSRSRRETQYFGPGTRLLVL.

At least ten counts were recorded for this clonotype. This chain connects TRBV2 to TRBJ1-5; 8 nucleotides match TRBD1. Germline V lookup: CDR1 SNHLY, CDR2 FYNNEI. With 2 bases clipped from V and 4 bases from J, the junction kept 4 bases outside the gene matches. The CDR3 runs to 15 residues. The CDR3 protein is CASSEWDRLNQPQHF. In nucleotides, the CDR3 is TGTGCCAGCAGTGAATGGGACAGGTTAAATCAGCCCCAGCATTTT.

In its sample, this clonotype was seen many times. The chain has TRBV28 and TRBJ2-7; 7 bases fit TRBD2. The CDR3 covers 13 residues. Per germline, CDR1 MDHEN and CDR2 SYDVKM. After removal of 5 bases from V and 6 bases from J, the junction contained 7 bases not matched to a gene. The DNA of the CDR3 is TGTGCCAGCAGTCCATACGGGGGGTCCGAGCAGTACTTC. Translation: CASSPYGGSEQYF.

This clonotype was observed a handful of times. The gene calls are TRBV27 and TRBJ2-3, with D possibly being TRBD1 or TRBD2 (6 bases each). Germline values: CDR1 MNHEY, CDR2 SMNVEV (reference sequence). The CDR3 runs 14 residues. V shed 2 bases and J shed 3 bases, with 9 bases lying between them. The CDR3, as DNA: TGTGCCAGCAGTTTAAGGGGGGAGACAGATACGCAGTATTTT. Translated: CASSLRGETDTQYF.

This clonotype occurred many times. The chain is built from TRBV10-3 and TRBJ1-5, with D unresolved. The CDR3 runs 12 residues. Germline V CDR1 and CDR2: ENHRY, SYGVKD. Trimming stripped 3 bases from V and 4 bases from J, with 4 bases between. The CDR3 sequence: CAISDGNQPQHF. The CDR3 region has the DNA TGTGCCATCAGTGACGGGAATCAGCCCCAGCATTTT.

As regards this clonotype: At one end, the junction sequence differs from germline, possibly due to a read error. This chain uses TRBV6-2 or TRBV6-3 with TRBJ2-2; unclear D gene. The CDR3 is 11 residues long. CDR1 and CDR2 (germline): MNHEY, SVGEGT. CDR3: CASNYDSELFF. The CDR3 DNA reads TGTGCCAGCAATTACGATTCGGAGCTGTTTTTT.

This clonotype was counted many times. This chain connects TRBV28 to TRBJ2-2; D might be TRBD1 (5 bases). Trimming removed 6 bases at V and 1 base at J, with 15 bases between. The CDR3 has 16 residues. Germline CDR1 is MDHEN and CDR2 is SYDVKM. The CDR3 DNA follows: TGTGCCAGCAGGGTACCATATACAGGGAACACCGGGGAGCTGTTTTTT. Translation gives CASRVPYTGNTGELFF. Variable domain in full (rest from reference TRBV28 and TRBJ2-2): DVKVTQSSRYLVKRTGEKVFLECVQDMDHENMFWYRQDPGLGLRLIYFSYDVKMKEKGDIPEGYSVSREKKERFSLILESASTNQTSMYLCASRVPYTGNTGELFFGEGSRLTVL.

This clonotype was observed many times. The genes are TRBV5-8 and TRBJ1-5, with unresolved D. There are 15 residues in the CDR3. Trimming took 4 bases from V and 2 from J, leaving 13 bases between them. Germline values: CDR1 SGHTS, CDR2 YDEGEE. CDR3 residues: CASSIGLSGNQPQHF. For the CDR3, the DNA is TGTGCCAGCAGCATAGGTTTGTCTGGCAATCAGCCCCAGCATTTT. Full variable domain (rest looked up from reference TRBV5-8 and TRBJ1-5): EAGVTQSPTHLIKTRGQQATLRCSPISGHTSVYWYQQALGLGLQFLLWYDEGEERNRGNFPPRFSGRQFPNYSSELNVNALELEDSALYLCASSIGLSGNQPQHFGDGTRLSIL.

This clonotype was counted ten times or more. The chain combines TRBV7-8 with TRBJ2-7; maybe TRBD1 (6 bases). Trimming shortened V by 4 bases and J by 3 bases, and 16 bases separated the two germline ends. CDR1 is SGHVS, CDR2 FQNEAQ, per germline. The CDR3 is 15 residues long. This CDR3 is CASSSQPDRLYEQYF. CDR3 nucleotides: TGTGCCAGCAGCTCCCAACCCGACAGGCTCTACGAGCAGTACTTC.

This clonotype has ten or more counts. This sequence joins TRBV2 and TRBJ1-1; TRBD1 aligns across 10 bases. Germline V lookup: CDR1 SNHLY, CDR2 FYNNEI. The CDR3 is 14 residues long. The V segment lost 6 bases and the J segment 5 bases; nucleotides outside the gene matches: 6. CDR3 amino acids: CASREDRGVTEAFF. In DNA form, the CDR3 reads TGTGCCAGCAGGGAGGACAGGGGGGTTACTGAAGCTTTCTTT.

This clonotype was counted many times. V usage is TRBV5-1 and J usage is TRBJ2-3; D unclear. CDR1 and CDR2 from the germline V gene are SGHRS and YFSETQ. The CDR3 has 13 amino acids. V lost 4 bases to trimming and J lost 0 bases, with 6 bases between them. CDR3 protein: CASSSPSTDTQYF. The DNA for the CDR3 is TGCGCCAGCAGCAGCCCTAGCACAGATACGCAGTATTTT.

The chain is built from TRBV5-4 and TRBJ2-1, with no clear D. V was clipped by 4 bases and J by 2 bases, with 4 bases between them. From germline, CDR1 is SGHNT and CDR2 YYREEE (reference sequence). The CDR3 extends over 12 amino acids. Here the CDR3 DNA reads TGTGCCAGCAGCCATACCTACAATGAGCAGTTCTTC. Translated: CASSHTYNEQFF.

This clonotype was picked up many times. The genes are TRBV9 and TRBJ2-3; 12 bases align to TRBD2. V shed 0 bases and J 9 bases; nucleotides not matched to a gene: 5. This CDR3 contains 15 residues. The germline V gene has CDR1 SGDLS and CDR2 YYNGEE. The CDR3 region is CASSVASGRGETQYF. The CDR3 coding sequence is TGTGCCAGCAGCGTAGCTAGCGGGAGGGGAGAGACGCAGTATTTT.

This clonotype was seen ten or more times. The V call is TRBV20-1, the J call TRBJ1-1, with a weak D call TRBD1 (6 bases). Trimming stripped 1 base from V and 6 bases from J, with 9 bases between. Germline values: CDR1 DFQATT, CDR2 SNEGSKA (reference sequence). CDR3 length: 12 residues. DNA of the CDR3: TGCAGTGCTAGAGCCGGGACACCTGAAGCTTTCTTT. Translated, it gives CSARAGTPEAFF.

With respect to this clonotype: At one end, the junction sequence differs from germline, possibly due to a read error. This rearrangement joins TRBV7-7 to TRBJ2-2; D ambiguous. The CDR3 is made up of 14 amino acids. Looked up from germline, CDR1 is SSHAT and CDR2 is FNYEAQ (reference sequence). This CDR3 reads CASSHIGSAGELFF. In DNA form, the CDR3 reads TGTGCTAGCAGCCACATTGGGTCGGCCGGGGAGCTGTTTTTT.

The J gene is TRBJ2-6, the V gene TRBV20-1, with D unresolved. Germline V gene lookup returns CDR1 DFQATT and CDR2 SNEGSKA (reference sequence). The germline V and J ends were trimmed by 6 bases and 0 bases, with 12 bases remaining between them. The length of the CDR3 is 15 residues. CDR3 sequence (DNA): TGCAGTGCCCCGGGTTTCGGCTCTGGGGCCAACGTCCTGACTTTC. Translating gives CSAPGFGSGANVLTF.